What follows are 10 T cell receptor beta chains derived from one specimen sequenced in a study of siplizumab effects on memory and regulatory T cells. Only in-frame clones appear in the TCRdb table, and some are missing; sequencing was by immunoSEQ multiplex PCR. Of tens of thousands of clones in the sample, around 97% are singletons; the top ten hold around 0.029%. The material sequenced was naive CD4+ T cells sorted from blood. These receptors were obtained from a human donor in good health.

The chain couples TRBV18 to TRBJ2-7; tentative D call: TRBD2 (7 bases). CDR1 is KGHSH and CDR2 is LQKENI in the germline V gene. V was trimmed by 2 bases and J by 2 bases, leaving 10 bases between them. This CDR3 comprises 14 residues. In nucleotides, the CDR3 is TGTGCCAGCTCACCAGGAGGGGGGGCCTACGAGCAGTACTTC. Amino acids: CASSPGGGAYEQYF.

The chain employs TRBV2 and TRBJ1-2; no definite D call. Germline V lookup: CDR1 SNHLY, CDR2 FYNNEI. This CDR3 spans 13 amino acids. Trimming left V 6 bases short and J 4 bases short, with 12 bases between. The CDR3 loop is CASRLGSLYGYTF. Here the CDR3 DNA reads TGTGCCAGCAGGTTGGGCTCCCTCTATGGCTACACCTTC.

The chain couples TRBV6-5 to TRBJ2-5, with TRBD2 matching over 7 bases. The germline CDR1 and CDR2 sequences are MNHEY and SVGAGI. The CDR3 has 16 amino acids. V gave up 0 bases and J gave up 5 bases; unmatched junction bases: 9. The CDR3 loop is CASSYSQVGGVETQYF. For the CDR3, the DNA is TGTGCCAGCAGTTACTCCCAGGTGGGGGGGGTGGAGACCCAGTACTTC.

This sequence joins TRBV7-9 and TRBJ2-2; D unclear. The germline CDR1 and CDR2 sequences are SEHNR and FQNEAQ (reference sequence). The length of the CDR3 is 16 residues. V lost 1 base to trimming and J lost 7 bases, with 16 bases between them. CDR3 amino acids: CASSLGTRGEIGELFF. The CDR3 DNA reads TGTGCCAGCAGCTTAGGGACCCGAGGAGAGATCGGGGAGCTGTTTTTT.

The CDR3 sequence: CASRGSAFNQPQHF. The CDR3 coding sequence is TGTGCCAGCAGAGGGTCAGCATTCAATCAGCCCCAGCATTTT. V and J are TRBV6-1 and TRBJ1-5, with no clear D. V was trimmed by 6 bases and J by 3 bases, leaving 12 bases between them. The germline gives CDR1 MNHNS, CDR2 SASEGT. The CDR3 sequence is 14 residues long.

The chain joins TRBV7-6 to TRBJ2-7; no clear D. The CDR3 is 13 residues long. From germline, CDR1 is SGHVS and CDR2 FNYEAQ. V was shortened by 1 base and J by 7 bases, with 11 bases between the two germline ends. In nucleotides, the CDR3 is TGTGCCAGCAGCTTAGGACCACGTCGGGAGCAGTACTTC. The encoded protein is CASSLGPRREQYF.

In DNA, the CDR3 is TGTGCCAGCAGAATCACAGGGGAGGGCTATGGCTACACCTTC. Its protein is CASRITGEGYGYTF. The rearrangement links TRBV14 to TRBJ1-2, with 7 positions matching TRBD1. Trimming took 6 bases from V and 4 from J; bases not matched to a gene: 8. The germline V gene has CDR1 SGHDN and CDR2 FVKESK. The CDR3 sequence is 14 residues long. The full variable domain, in which reference TRBV14 and TRBJ1-2 provide the parts outside the CDR3, is EAGVTQFPSHSVIEKGQTVTLRCDPISGHDNLYWYRRVMGKEIKFLLHFVKESKQDESGMPNNRFLAERTGGTYSTLKVQPAELEDSGVYFCASRITGEGYGYTFGSGTRLTVV.

This clone was recorded only once. The rearrangement joins TRBV6-7 to TRBJ2-7, with 7 bases lining up with TRBD2. TRBV6-7 is known as an ORF, though its function is uncertain. The CDR3 has 14 residues. V shed 8 bases, J shed 3 bases, and the junction held 10 bases outside the gene matches. CDR3 nucleotide sequence: TGTGCCAGCGGCTCCTCTAGCGGATGCTACGAGCAGTACTTC. Its translation is CASGSSSGCYEQYF.

The chain combines TRBV6-6 with TRBJ1-1; D remains unclear. Trimming took 6 bases from V and 5 from J, leaving 4 bases between them. CDR3 length: 10 residues. The germline CDR1 and CDR2 sequences are MNHNY and SVGAGI (reference sequence). In DNA, the CDR3 is TGTGCCAGCAGAGGGACTGAAGCTTTCTTT. Protein sequence: CASRGTEAFF.

The chain joins TRBV19 to TRBJ2-3; 10 bases map to TRBD2. With 3 bases clipped from V and 0 bases from J, the junction kept 3 bases outside the gene matches. Per the germline V gene, CDR1 is LNHDA and CDR2 is SQIVND (reference sequence). This CDR3 has 16 amino acids. The CDR3 DNA reads TGTGCCAGTAGTATGGAGCGGGGGGGAAGCACAGATACGCAGTATTTT. Residues: CASSMERGGSTDTQYF. The full variable domain, its missing parts supplied by reference TRBV19 and TRBJ2-3, is DGGITQSPKYLFRKEGQNVTLSCEQNLNHDAMYWYRQDPGQGLRLIYYSQIVNDFQKGDIAEGYSVSREKKESFPLTVTSAQKNPTAFYLCASSMERGGSTDTQYFGPGTRLTVL.